A single sample gave rise to the 5 T cell receptor beta chains below, sequenced in a study of blood T cell repertoires in COVID-19. Assay used: immunoSEQ multiplex PCR; TCRdb lists only in-frame clones, some missing. The sample yields roughly 230,000 clones, 80% to 90% seen once. The sequencing sample was made of peripheral blood. The receptors originated from a man in his forties or fifties with acute or convalescent COVID-19.

A few counts support this clone. The rearrangement joins TRBV5-8 to TRBJ2-3; D is possibly TRBD2 (6 bases). The CDR3 sequence is 15 residues long. Trimming took 3 bases from V and 5 from J, leaving 16 bases between them. CDR1 SGHTS and CDR2 YDEGEE come from the germline V gene. The CDR3 spells CASSYRRGSGDTQYF. Here the CDR3 DNA reads TGTGCCAGCAGCTATAGGAGGGGATCAGGAGATACGCAGTATTTT. The variable domain in full, with the rest retrieved from reference TRBV5-8 and TRBJ2-3, is EAGVTQSPTHLIKTRGQQATLRCSPISGHTSVYWYQQALGLGLQFLLWYDEGEERNRGNFPPRFSGRQFPNYSSELNVNALELEDSALYLCASSYRRGSGDTQYFGPGTRLTVL.

This chain connects TRBV5-1 to TRBJ2-2; 8 positions agree with TRBD1. Germline V gene lookup returns CDR1 SGHRS and CDR2 YFSETQ. J lost 3 bases, V lost 4 bases, and 5 bases had no gene match. The CDR3 contains 15 residues. The CDR3 DNA is TGCGCCAGCAGCGCGATGACAGGGGACACCGGGGAGCTGTTTTTT. Translation: CASSAMTGDTGELFF.

The V call is TRBV7-6, the J call TRBJ2-2; 8 bases agree with TRBD1. V shed 5 bases, J shed 3 bases, and the junction held 11 bases outside the gene matches. Germline-derived CDR1 and CDR2 are SGHVS and FNYEAQ. The CDR3 consists of 17 residues. CDR3 protein: CASSPSARGPDTGELFF. CDR3 in DNA: TGTGCCAGCAGCCCCAGTGCCAGGGGGCCCGACACCGGGGAGCTGTTTTTT.

In DNA, the CDR3 is TGTGCCAGTTGGGGGCAGGGGATGGGGTATACGCAGTATTTT. It specifies CASWGQGMGYTQYF. The chain recombines TRBV6-5 with TRBJ2-3, with D possibly TRBD1 on 6 matching bases. Per germline, CDR1 MNHEY and CDR2 SVGAGI. CDR3 length: 14 amino acids. Deletions cut 9 bases from V and 7 bases from J, with 20 bases between.

The V and J genes are TRBV18 and TRBJ2-7; tentative D call: TRBD1 (6 bases). Germline lookup yields CDR1 KGHSH and CDR2 LQKENI. V lost 5 bases and J 0 bases, leaving 11 bases between the germline ends. The CDR3 has 14 residues. The CDR3 is CASSRTELSYEQYF. The CDR3 DNA sequence: TGTGCCAGCTCAAGGACAGAACTCTCCTACGAGCAGTACTTC.